What follows describes a single T cell receptor beta chain. It has no known antigen specificity. Nothing much larger sits one base from this clone, and base qualities are not available. The data were obtained in a study of T cell changes during pregnancy in multiple sclerosis (dated by TCRdb to between 2018 and 2020). About the full investigation: Changes in the T cell repertoire over the course of pregnancy were examined in this study in women with multiple sclerosis.

The library came from the immunoSEQ multiplex PCR assay. The clones in this table, taken by TCRdb from immuneACCESS, are in-frame only. Not every clone is retained; where verified, under half of the shortfall comes from an unresolved V gene, and the cause of the rest is unknown. The sample table shows tens of thousands of clones, and 88% are seen once. The ten biggest clones cover around 1.2% of the sample. Reading the germline V gene gives CDR1 MNHNS and CDR2 SASEGT. The germline V and J ends show losses of 8 bases and 4 bases respectively, and no gene match explains 8 bases of the junction. The CDR3 has 13 amino acids, counting the end cysteine and phenylalanine. Solely the CDR3 DNA is kept, with 39 bases framed from the first base.

Sequences were derived from CD4+ T cells from peripheral blood mononuclear cells, sampled in the second trimester of pregnancy. The receptor was derived from a female donor with multiple sclerosis, enrolled in a pregnancy study. The chain is made from TRBV6-1 and TRBJ2-7; 7 of the junction bases match TRBD1. The DNA is TGTGCCAGCGGGGACAGCAGATTTTACGAGCAGTACTTC. The translation is CASGDSRFYEQYF.